These 23 T cell receptor beta chains came from one sample sequenced in a study of CD8 T cells in ankylosing spondylitis. Study-level findings and limits: Ankylosing spondylitis blood appeared to be characterized by a TCR beta motif of 8 or 9 highly homologous variants.

These receptors' antigens are unknown. MiXCR was run by TCRdb on the 5' RACE reads, yielding one entry per CDR3 protein. The sample lists fewer than 450,000 distinct CDR3 sequences, over 15% seen once, with just over 1% in the top ten. What was sequenced was blood, either unsorted or a sorted T cell fraction (not recorded which). These TCRs come from a male donor with ankylosing spondylitis.

The gene calls are TRBV5-6 and TRBJ1-5; D may be TRBD1 (5 bases). The germline gives CDR1 SGHDT, CDR2 YYEEEE. The CDR3 contains 17 residues. V shed 1 base and J shed 0 bases, with 14 bases lying between them. CDR3 residues: CASSLWQGYTSNQPQHF. The CDR3 DNA follows: TGTGCCAGCAGCTTGTGGCAGGGATACACTAGCAATCAGCCCCAGCATTTT.

V is TRBV6-2 or TRBV6-3 and J is TRBJ2-5; weak D call: TRBD1 (6 bases). Per the germline V gene, CDR1 is MNHEY and CDR2 is SVGEGT. V lost 2 bases, J lost 6 bases, and 13 bases lay in between. There are 14 residues in the CDR3. CDR3: CASSYPGRGKTQYF. Written as DNA, the CDR3 is TGTGCCAGCAGTTACCCCGGCAGGGGTAAGACCCAGTACTTC.

This clonotype came up a few times. The rearrangement links TRBV12-3 or TRBV12-4 to TRBJ2-7, with 8 bases identical to TRBD1. V trimming: 6 bases; J trimming: 1 base; junction bases outside the gene matches: 8. There are 15 residues in the CDR3. In DNA, the CDR3 is TGTGCCAGCAGATCCGGACAGGGTAATTCCTACGAGCAGTACTTC. Its translation is CASRSGQGNSYEQYF.

The rearrangement joins TRBV5-1 to TRBJ2-3; 13 positions agree with TRBD2. The CDR3 has 14 amino acids. CDR1 SGHRS and CDR2 YFSETQ come from the germline V gene. The V gene end was trimmed by 4 bases and the J gene end by 7 bases; junction bases not matched to a gene: 3. The DNA for the CDR3 is TGCGCCAGCAGCCCGACTAGCGGGGGGAATACGCAGTATTTT. Amino acids: CASSPTSGGNTQYF.

The chain joins TRBV12-3 or TRBV12-4 to TRBJ1-6; 7 bases match TRBD1. Unmatched junction bases numbered 9, after V lost 6 bases and J lost 10 bases. The CDR3 has 14 residues. The CDR3 sequence is CASRADRVGSPLHF. CDR3 sequence (DNA): TGTGCCAGCAGGGCCGACAGGGTAGGGTCACCCCTCCACTTT.

This clonotype was seen a few times. The chain combines TRBV12-3 or TRBV12-4 with TRBJ2-2; TRBD2 matches at 10 bases. V gave up 3 bases and J gave up 5 bases; unmatched junction bases: 6. The length of the CDR3 is 16 residues. CDR3 amino acids: CASSFSTSGVTGELFF. The CDR3 DNA is TGTGCCAGCAGTTTTTCTACTAGCGGGGTTACCGGGGAGCTGTTTTTT.

This clonotype was seen many times. The chain carries TRBV12-3 or TRBV12-4 and TRBJ1-6; D uncertain. The CDR3 totals 11 residues. Trimming removed 5 bases from V and 10 bases from J, with 6 bases in between. The CDR3 region is CASSVDSPLHF. CDR3 nucleotide sequence: TGTGCCAGCAGTGTTGACTCACCCCTCCACTTT.

Note on this clonotype: The junction departs from germline at one end; a sequencing error may be responsible. This sequence joins TRBV5-6 and TRBJ2-7, with 9 bases identical to TRBD2. This CDR3 region has 14 residues. Germline V lookup: CDR1 SGHDT, CDR2 YYEEEE. The CDR3 loop is CASSINPTSGSVDF. The CDR3 bases are TGTGCCAGCAGCATCAACCCGACTAGCGGATCTGTGGACTTC.

This clonotype was seen at least ten times. The chain combines TRBV12-3 or TRBV12-4 with TRBJ2-1, with TRBD2 identical over 8 bases. CDR3 length equals 15 residues. J gave up 6 bases and V 3 bases, and 7 bases lay outside the gene matches. The CDR3 here is CASSLVSGDLNEQFF. The CDR3, as DNA: TGTGCCAGCAGTTTGGTTAGCGGGGACCTCAATGAGCAGTTCTTC.

This clonotype was observed a few times. V gene TRBV20-1 combines with J gene TRBJ2-1; the match to TRBD2 covers 11 bases. The CDR3 is made up of 16 amino acids. The V and J ends lost 4 bases and 6 bases, in that order; junction bases with no gene match: 11. Germline V gene lookup returns CDR1 DFQATT and CDR2 SNEGSKA (reference sequence). This CDR3 reads CSAIISGRGGSNEQFF. The CDR3 region has the DNA TGCAGTGCTATCATTAGCGGGAGGGGAGGATCCAATGAGCAGTTCTTC.

CDR3: CASSQGYPRDGTEAFF. For the CDR3, the DNA is TGTGCCAGCAGCCAAGGATATCCTCGGGACGGCACTGAAGCTTTCTTT. The chain recombines TRBV4-2 with TRBJ1-1, with D tentatively TRBD1 (5 bases). Between the trimmed V and J ends, which lost 1 base and 4 bases, there was a span of 16 bases. CDR3 length: 16 residues. CDR1 and CDR2 (germline): LGHNA, YNFKEQ.

This clonotype was observed a few times. The chain couples TRBV14 to TRBJ2-3; 7 bases map to TRBD1. The CDR3 spans 12 residues. With V trimmed by 4 bases and J by 7 bases, 2 bases remained unmatched. Germline CDR1 reads SGHDN; CDR2 reads FVKESK. The chain's CDR3 is CASSLQGYTQYF. CDR3 bases: TGTGCCAGCAGCCTACAGGGGTATACGCAGTATTTT.

The rearrangement links TRBV4-1 to TRBJ2-5; 7 nucleotides agree with TRBD2. This CDR3 is built from 17 residues. CDR1 MGHRA and CDR2 YSYEKL come from the germline V gene. Trimming took 4 bases from V and 0 from J; bases not matched to a gene: 11. The CDR3 sequence is CASSREGQGLHQETQYF. CDR3 in DNA: TGCGCCAGCAGCCGCGAAGGGCAGGGACTACACCAAGAGACCCAGTACTTC.

This rearrangement joins TRBV12-3 or TRBV12-4 to TRBJ1-5; unclear D gene. Trimming left V 5 bases short and J 6 bases short, with 11 bases between. This CDR3 is built from 13 residues. This CDR3 reads CASSEQTSQPQHF. The CDR3 DNA follows: TGTGCCAGCAGTGAACAGACAAGTCAGCCCCAGCATTTT.

This clonotype was observed a handful of times. This chain connects TRBV18 to TRBJ2-3; unclear D gene. The germline V gene has CDR1 KGHSH and CDR2 LQKENI. V lost 6 bases and J 2 bases, leaving 15 bases between the germline ends. There are 15 residues in the CDR3. Here the CDR3 DNA reads TGTGCCAGCTCTCAAAACACTGGGCCCACAGATACGCAGTATTTT. Translated, it gives CASSQNTGPTDTQYF.

The V gene is TRBV20-1, the J gene TRBJ2-5; no clear D gene. Trimming left V 0 bases short and J 0 bases short, with 8 bases between. The CDR3 is made up of 14 amino acids. The germline V gene encodes CDR1 DFQATT and CDR2 SNEGSKA (reference sequence). The CDR3 reads CSARDDGYQETQYF. The DNA of the CDR3 is TGCAGTGCTAGAGATGACGGGTACCAAGAGACCCAGTACTTC.

This clonotype was counted a few times. This rearrangement joins TRBV20-1 to TRBJ2-5; D not resolved. In germline, CDR1 is DFQATT, CDR2 SNEGSKA (reference sequence). This CDR3 is built from 17 residues. Trimming took off 5 bases at V and 0 bases at J, with 22 bases between the two ends. The CDR3 region is CSASAWSGPRYQETQYF. The CDR3 coding sequence is TGCAGTGCTTCTGCCTGGTCTGGGCCGCGATACCAAGAGACCCAGTACTTC.

The V call is TRBV4-1, the J call TRBJ2-7, with 10 bases lining up with TRBD2. V gave up 4 bases and J gave up 2 bases; unmatched junction bases: 5. From germline, CDR1 is MGHRA and CDR2 YSYEKL. This CDR3 has 15 amino acids. CDR3 in amino acids: CASSRSGTSAYEQYF. CDR3 coding DNA: TGCGCCAGCAGCCGCTCCGGGACTAGCGCCTACGAGCAGTACTTC.

This clonotype turned up a few times. The J gene is TRBJ2-7, the V gene TRBV14; 11 nucleotides agree with TRBD2. Germline V gene sequence: CDR1 SGHDN, CDR2 FVKESK. The V and J ends lost 4 bases and 1 base, in that order; junction bases with no gene match: 9. CDR3 length equals 17 residues. The CDR3 sequence: CASSRGLAGPSSYEQYF. DNA of the CDR3: TGTGCCAGCAGCCGCGGACTAGCGGGCCCCTCATCCTACGAGCAGTACTTC. The full variable domain, rest sourced from reference TRBV14 and TRBJ2-7, is EAGVTQFPSHSVIEKGQTVTLRCDPISGHDNLYWYRRVMGKEIKFLLHFVKESKQDESGMPNNRFLAERTGGTYSTLKVQPAELEDSGVYFCASSRGLAGPSSYEQYFGPGTRLTVT.

In DNA form, the CDR3 reads TGTGCCAGCAGTTTTACTAGCGAAGAGACCCAGTACTTC. Translated: CASSFTSEETQYF. The V call is TRBV12-3 or TRBV12-4, the J call TRBJ2-5; 7 bases agree with TRBD2. The CDR3 consists of 13 residues. J gave up 3 bases and V 3 bases, and 1 base lay outside the gene matches.

In this sample, this clonotype turned up a few times. In nucleotides, the CDR3 is TGTGCCAGCACCCGACAGTCTCAGGCCGGGGAGCTGTTTTTT. Residues: CASTRQSQAGELFF. The V gene is TRBV6-1, the J gene TRBJ2-2, with TRBD1 as a possible D gene (5 bases). Per the germline V gene, CDR1 is MNHNS and CDR2 is SASEGT. The germline V and J ends were trimmed by 7 bases and 6 bases, with 15 bases remaining between them. CDR3 length equals 14 residues.

This clonotype was counted a few times. DNA of the CDR3: TGTGCCAGTAGTATAGATCGTCGGAACACTGAAGCTTTCTTT. The encoded protein is CASSIDRRNTEAFF. The chain is built from TRBV19 and TRBJ1-1, with D unresolved. This CDR3 is 14 amino acids long. Germline loops: CDR1 LNHDA, CDR2 SQIVND (reference sequence). V lost 0 bases to trimming and J lost 1 base, with 6 bases between them.

This clonotype showed up just a few times. The V gene is TRBV3-1, the J gene TRBJ1-5; no definite D call. Germline lookup yields CDR1 LGHDT and CDR2 YNNKEL (reference sequence). The CDR3 runs 17 residues. V was shortened by 0 bases and J by 2 bases, with 14 bases between the two germline ends. The CDR3 region is CASSQDRWGIGNQPQHF. In DNA, the CDR3 is TGTGCCAGCAGCCAAGATAGGTGGGGAATAGGCAATCAGCCCCAGCATTTT.